This T cell receptor (beta chain) was profiled in a study of blood T cell repertoires in COVID-19. In the study overall: Spain, Italy and the United States supplied samples that represented acute and convalescent COVID-19. Nucleic acid was either cDNA or gDNA, and it came from T cells, B-cell-depleted T cells, or PBMCs.

This CDR3 has 14 amino acids. J gave up 4 bases and V 6 bases, and 6 bases lay outside the gene matches. CDR1 and CDR2 from the germline V gene are WNHNN and SYGVQD (reference sequence). Per the original methods: By means of reference gene primer amplification, nucleated cell counts were estimated. Generated by immunoSEQ multiplex PCR, the TCRdb table keeps only in-frame clones and is missing some. The V and J calls and clone size were taken over from that table, and D and trimming were inferred from the DNA. This table holds about 170,000 clones, about 90% found once. The origin of this receptor is a woman in her sixties or seventies with COVID-19, enrolled during active disease. Sequencing used peripheral blood. The gene calls are TRBV10-1 and TRBJ1-5; 7 positions agree with TRBD1. CDR3 DNA: TGCGCCAGCAGAGACCGGGACAGAAATCAGCCCCAGCATTTT. Its translation is CASRDRDRNQPQHF.